The rows below give T cell receptor beta chains drawn from one sample of a study of cytomegalovirus exposure and HLA in healthy donors. This table comes from immunoSEQ multiplex PCR, and its TCRdb copy is limited to in-frame clones, with some not included. The sample records under 150,000 clones, around 80% being singletons. Sequenced material: PBMCs. The receptors here all came from a man aged 18 to 30 in good health and CMV-seronegative. Each CDR3 is given with its conserved first and last residue. The D gene is left open where the match is weak. The size field is filled for only some rows; it gives once, few, many or a size class.

d_gene	abundance	j_gene	v_gene	CDR3nt	CDR3aa
-	-	TRBJ2-3	TRBV5-6	TGTGCCAGCAGCCCCCTCCCCCCGGCAGATACGCAGTATTTT	CASSPLPPADTQYF
-	-	TRBJ1-3	TRBV19	TGTGCCAGTAGTAGGCCGGGGGGCGATGGAAACACCATATATTTT	CASSRPGGDGNTIYF
-	-	TRBJ2-2	TRBV21-1	TGTGCCAGCAGCGGGGGCGGGAGTTCGAACACCGGGGAGCTGTTTTTT	CASSGGGSSNTGELFF
-	-	TRBJ1-3	TRBV18	TGTGCCAGCTCACCAGCCCTCGGGGAAGGAAACACCATATATTTT	CASSPALGEGNTIYF
-	-	TRBJ1-5	TRBV19	TGTGCCAGTAGTGCCGGTCAGCCCCAGCATTTT	CASSAGQPQHF
TRBD1	-	TRBJ2-7	TRBV27	TGTGCCAGCAGTCGGGACAGCTACGAGCAGTACTTC	CASSRDSYEQYF
-	once	TRBJ1-2	TRBV30	TGTGCCTGGGTCGGACAGCTCAATAACTATGGCTACACCTTC	CAWVGQLNNYGYTF
TRBD2	once	TRBJ2-1	TRBV30	TGTGCCTGGAGTGTTGTATCGCTAGCGGTCTCCTACAATGAGCAGTTCTTC	CAWSVVSLAVSYNEQFF
TRBD1	-	TRBJ2-5	TRBV9	TGTGCCAGCAGCGCGGGCAGGGGGCGATCAGAGACCCAGTACTTC	CASSAGRGRSETQYF
TRBD2	once	TRBJ2-1	TRBV7-3	TGTGCCAGCAGCCCGACTAGCGGGCATTCCTACAATGAGCAGTTCTTC	CASSPTSGHSYNEQFF
TRBD1	-	TRBJ1-6	TRBV7-9	TGTGCCAGCAGGGGTCCTACAGGGGCCAATTCACCCCTCCACTTT	CASRGPTGANSPLHF
TRBD2	-	TRBJ2-1	TRBV19	TGTGCCAGTAGTATAGGTTGGCGGCTAGCGGAGGGATCCTACAATGAGCAGTTCTTC	CASSIGWRLAEGSYNEQFF
TRBD1	-	TRBJ2-1	TRBV2	TGTGCCAGCCTGCTCGGGACAGGGAGCAATGAGCAGTTCTTC	CASLLGTGSNEQFF
TRBD1	-	TRBJ2-2	TRBV10-3	TGTGCCATCAGTGAGTCGGGGTACCAGGGGGCGCGAACCGGGGAGCTGTTTTTT	CAISESGYQGARTGELFF
-	-	TRBJ2-7	TRBV6-1	TGTGCCAGCAGTGATGGACAGGGAGGGTACGAGCAGTACTTC	CASSDGQGGYEQYF